A single sample gave rise to the 26 T cell receptor beta chains below, sequenced in a study of early T cells in non-severe SARS-CoV-2 infection. TCRdb processed the 5' RACE reads anew with MiXCR; each CDR3 protein has one entry. The sample has tens of thousands of distinct CDR3 sequences, less than 9.5% seen once. Sequenced input: whole blood. These receptors all stem from an adult who was a healthcare worker with PCR-confirmed SARS-CoV-2 infection or an uninfected control (not recorded which).

This clonotype was seen a few times. The chain carries TRBV19 and TRBJ1-5; the D gene is possibly TRBD1 (6 bases). CDR1 is LNHDA and CDR2 is SQIVND in the germline V gene (reference sequence). V shed 6 bases and J shed 7 bases, with 16 bases lying between them. CDR3 length: 14 residues. This CDR3 reads CASREQGGVQPQHF. The CDR3 DNA is TGTGCCAGTAGAGAACAGGGTGGTGTGCAGCCCCAGCATTTT.

This clonotype appeared many times. The chain couples TRBV15 to TRBJ1-3; 11 nucleotides match TRBD1. Germline loops: CDR1 LNHNV, CDR2 YYDKDF (reference sequence). V lost 5 bases to trimming and J lost 0 bases; unmatched junction nucleotides: 3. The CDR3 extends over 16 amino acids. CDR3 DNA sequence: TGTGCCACCAGCCGGGGGACAGGGGGCTCTGGAAACACCATATATTTT. It yields the protein CATSRGTGGSGNTIYF.

This clonotype was recorded many times. The chain couples TRBV28 to TRBJ2-3, with no clear D. The CDR3 loop spans 14 amino acids. V gave up 3 bases and J gave up 0 bases, with 7 bases separating them. Germline V gene sequence: CDR1 MDHEN, CDR2 SYDVKM. Here the CDR3 reads CASSFRTSTDTQYF. The CDR3 DNA reads TGTGCCAGCAGTTTCCGGACCAGCACAGATACGCAGTATTTT.

This clonotype has just a few counts. The CDR3 loop is CSARSHSGSSYNEQFF. The CDR3 DNA reads as TGCAGTGCTAGATCCCATAGCGGGAGCTCCTACAATGAGCAGTTCTTC. This chain uses TRBV20-1 with TRBJ2-1; 9 bases fit TRBD2. J gave up 0 bases and V 2 bases, and 5 bases lay outside the gene matches. The CDR3 consists of 16 residues. Germline values: CDR1 DFQATT, CDR2 SNEGSKA (reference sequence).

This clonotype came up a few times. The chain has TRBV27 and TRBJ2-7, with 7 bases aligning to TRBD2. This CDR3 spans 14 amino acids. Trimming cost V 3 bases and J 7 bases; bases outside gene matches: 9. Per the germline V gene, CDR1 is MNHEY and CDR2 is SMNVEV (reference sequence). The CDR3 DNA is TGTGCCAGCAGTTTGAATCGCGGGAGTGGTGAGCAGTACTTC. Translating gives CASSLNRGSGEQYF.

The V and J genes are TRBV28 and TRBJ1-2, with a possible D match to TRBD1 (6 bases). This CDR3 region has 12 residues. The germline CDR1 and CDR2 sequences are MDHEN and SYDVKM. V was clipped by 6 bases and J by 5 bases, with 10 bases between them. In nucleotides, the CDR3 is TGTGCCAGCAGATTGGACAGTTATGGCTACACCTTC. This sequence encodes CASRLDSYGYTF.

This clonotype was counted at least ten times. V and J are TRBV28 and TRBJ2-7; 10 bases align to TRBD2. CDR1 is MDHEN, CDR2 SYDVKM, per germline. The length of the CDR3 is 14 residues. Trimming at V came to 7 bases and at J to 9 bases, leaving 12 bases not matched to a gene. The CDR3, as DNA: TGTGCCAGCATCCCCCTAGCGGGAGTTTCGGGGCAGTACTTC. Translated: CASIPLAGVSGQYF.

About this clonotype: Since a much larger clone is just one base distant, this may be a read error. CDR3 sequence: CASSSPLLGVDSGANALTF. The DNA for the CDR3 is TGTGCCAGCAGCTCCCCCCTCCTCGGAGTTGACTCTGGGGCCAACGCCCTGACTTTC. The rearrangement uses TRBV7-9 and TRBJ2-6; the D gene is possibly TRBD1 (5 bases). The V gene's germline CDR1 is SEHNR and CDR2 FQNEAQ (reference sequence). The CDR3 length is 19 residues.

V gene TRBV18 combines with J gene TRBJ1-1; D is undetermined. This CDR3 comprises 14 residues. Trimming shortened V by 3 bases and J by 5 bases, and 13 bases separated the two germline ends. Germline CDR1 KGHSH, CDR2 LQKENI. CDR3 nucleotide sequence: TGTGCCAGCTCACCGGCGGACCTCTTAACTGAAGCTTTCTTT. It specifies CASSPADLLTEAFF.

The genes are TRBV9 and TRBJ2-1; TRBD1 aligns across 11 bases. CDR1 is SGDLS, CDR2 YYNGEE, per germline. Germline trimming cut 2 bases from V and 7 bases from J; bases unmatched to any gene: 8. The CDR3 is 16 amino acids. This CDR3 is CASSVTDRGRWNEQFF. The CDR3 DNA reads TGTGCCAGCAGCGTTACGGACAGGGGGCGGTGGAATGAGCAGTTCTTC.

The chain employs TRBV27 and TRBJ2-3; D perhaps matches TRBD1 (6 bases). The V end was cut by 7 bases, the J end by 0 bases, with 17 bases between. CDR1 and CDR2 (germline): MNHEY, SMNVEV (reference sequence). The CDR3 loop spans 16 amino acids. CDR3 in amino acids: CASKKDSAESTDTQYF. The CDR3 nucleotides are TGTGCCAGCAAAAAGGACAGTGCTGAAAGCACAGATACGCAGTATTTT.

This clonotype was picked up many times. The chain uses TRBV28 and TRBJ1-5, with no clear D. V was trimmed by 8 bases and J by 0 bases, leaving 11 bases between them. The CDR3 sequence is 14 residues long. CDR1 is MDHEN, CDR2 SYDVKM, per germline. CDR3 nucleotide sequence: TGTGCCAGCCGGACGTCAGATAGCAATCAGCCCCAGCATTTT. It is translated as CASRTSDSNQPQHF.

This clonotype was seen a handful of times. This sequence joins TRBV5-1 and TRBJ2-7, with 11 bases aligning to TRBD2. V was clipped by 0 bases and J by 2 bases; unmatched bases: 4. Germline V gene data show CDR1 as SGHRS and CDR2 as YFSETQ. The CDR3 spans 16 residues. This chain's CDR3 is CASSLAASGRTYEQYF. In nucleotides, the CDR3 is TGCGCCAGCAGCTTGGCGGCTAGCGGGAGGACCTACGAGCAGTACTTC.

A few counts support this clonotype. V is TRBV15 and J is TRBJ1-1; D gene uncertain. The germline V and J ends were trimmed by 3 bases and 8 bases, with 19 bases remaining between them. The germline gives CDR1 LNHNV, CDR2 YYDKDF (reference sequence). The CDR3 contains 15 residues. CDR3 sequence: CATSRAQRRAGEAFF. The CDR3 DNA reads as TGTGCCACCAGCAGGGCCCAAAGACGGGCGGGAGAAGCTTTCTTT. The whole variable domain, remainder taken from reference TRBV15 and TRBJ1-1, is DAMVIQNPRYQVTQFGKPVTLSCSQTLNHNVMYWYQQKSSQAPKLLFHYYDKDFNNEADTPDNFQSRRPNTSFCFLDIRSPGLGDTAMYLCATSRAQRRAGEAFFGQGTRLTVV.

This clonotype came up many times. The chain carries TRBV20-1 and TRBJ1-1; a possible D gene is TRBD1 (5 bases). The CDR3 is 13 amino acids. Germline lookup yields CDR1 DFQATT and CDR2 SNEGSKA (reference sequence). V gave up 8 bases and J gave up 4 bases, with 17 bases separating them. In DNA, the CDR3 is TGCAGTCCTGGGGCCGGGTATCGCACTGAAGCTTTCTTT. Amino acids: CSPGAGYRTEAFF.

This clonotype was recorded a few times. This chain links TRBV18 with TRBJ1-2; D is undetermined. CDR3 size: 13 residues. Deletions cut 5 bases from V and 12 bases from J, with 19 bases between. Germline CDR1 is KGHSH and CDR2 is LQKENI. DNA of the CDR3: TGTGCCAGCTCAAGAGATACGGGAACCGGGGACACCTTC. Protein product: CASSRDTGTGDTF. Drawing the rest from reference TRBV18 and TRBJ1-2, the complete variable domain is NAGVMQNPRHLVRRRGQEARLRCSPMKGHSHVYWYRQLPEEGLKFMVYLQKENIIDESGMPKERFSAEFPKEGPSILRIQQVVRGDSAAYFCASSRDTGTGDTFGSGTRLTVV.

Ten or more counts support this clonotype. This chain joins TRBV6-5 and TRBJ1-1; 8 nucleotides agree with TRBD1. Per the germline V gene, CDR1 is MNHEY and CDR2 is SVGAGI. Trimming cost V 2 bases and J 10 bases; bases outside gene matches: 9. The CDR3 is 14 amino acids. The CDR3 here is CASSYTGQGSGAFF. CDR3 coding DNA: TGTGCCAGCAGTTACACCGGACAGGGATCGGGAGCTTTCTTT.

This clonotype showed up many times. CDR3 residues: CASSPWGGGVQETQYF. The CDR3 coding sequence is TGTGCCAGCAGCCCCTGGGGCGGAGGAGTTCAAGAGACCCAGTACTTC. The chain combines TRBV7-9 with TRBJ2-5; perhaps D is TRBD1 or TRBD2 (5 bases each). V was clipped by 5 bases and J by 2 bases, with 18 bases between them. The CDR3 totals 16 residues. From germline, CDR1 is SEHNR and CDR2 FQNEAQ (reference sequence).

This clonotype was observed many times. V is TRBV5-6 and J is TRBJ2-7; the D is unclear. This CDR3 has 13 residues. The V end was cut by 4 bases, the J end by 4 bases, with 12 bases between. Germline CDR1 is SGHDT and CDR2 is YYEEEE. The CDR3 sequence: CASSRRTVYEQYF. The CDR3, as DNA: TGTGCCAGCAGCCGTCGGACGGTATACGAGCAGTACTTC. The full variable domain, in which reference TRBV5-6 and TRBJ2-7 provide the parts outside the CDR3, is DAGVTQSPTHLIKTRGQQVTLRCSPKSGHDTVSWYQQALGQGPQFIFQYYEEEERQRGNFPDRFSGHQFPNYSSELNVNALLLGDSALYLCASSRRTVYEQYFGPGTRLTVT.

This clonotype has only a few counts. V usage is TRBV18 and J usage is TRBJ1-4; D is unclear. Trimming removed 4 bases from V and 7 bases from J, with 10 bases in between. Germline V gives CDR1 KGHSH, CDR2 LQKENI. The CDR3 covers 13 residues. CDR3 coding DNA: TGTGCCAGCTCACGCAACCGGGGTGAAAAACTGTTTTTT. This translates into CASSRNRGEKLFF. The whole variable domain, remainder taken from reference TRBV18 and TRBJ1-4, is NAGVMQNPRHLVRRRGQEARLRCSPMKGHSHVYWYRQLPEEGLKFMVYLQKENIIDESGMPKERFSAEFPKEGPSILRIQQVVRGDSAAYFCASSRNRGEKLFFGSGTQLSVL.

This clonotype was seen repeatedly, ten times or more. The chain employs TRBV12-5 and TRBJ2-1; perhaps TRBD2 as D (6 bases). The CDR3 has 13 amino acids. Germline V gene sequence: CDR1 LGHNT, CDR2 FRNRAP. Trimming took off 5 bases at V and 9 bases at J, with 14 bases between the two ends. This CDR3 is CASGQSLGGEQFF. As DNA, the CDR3 is TGTGCTAGTGGTCAGTCCCTGGGGGGTGAGCAGTTCTTC.

This clonotype was detected a few times. The V gene is TRBV6-2 or TRBV6-3, the J gene TRBJ1-5; D might be TRBD1 (5 bases). CDR3 length equals 15 residues. Trimming removed 4 bases at V and 0 bases at J, with 10 bases between. Germline assignment: CDR1 MNHEY and CDR2 SVGEGT. The CDR3, as DNA: TGTGCCAGCAGTTTTCAGGGTTATAGCAATCAGCCCCAGCATTTT. It yields the protein CASSFQGYSNQPQHF.

This clonotype was observed a handful of times. The gene calls are TRBV5-5 and TRBJ2-7; possibly TRBD1 or TRBD2 for D (5 bases each). Germline V gene data show CDR1 as SGHKS and CDR2 as YYEKEE (reference sequence). The CDR3 extends over 15 amino acids. V gave up 0 bases and J gave up 2 bases, with 12 bases separating them. The CDR3 loop reads CASSLAGTPAYEQYF. The CDR3 DNA sequence: TGTGCCAGCAGCTTGGCCGGGACGCCCGCCTACGAGCAGTACTTC. The complete variable domain, with remaining parts taken from reference TRBV5-5 and TRBJ2-7, reads DAGVTQSPTHLIKTRGQQVTLRCSPISGHKSVSWYQQVLGQGPQFIFQYYEKEERGRGNFPDRFSARQFPNYSSELNVNALLLGDSALYLCASSLAGTPAYEQYFGPGTRLTVT.

The chain uses TRBV24-1 and TRBJ2-1, with a weak D call TRBD2 (7 bases). Trimming pared 5 bases from V and 9 bases from J, leaving 13 bases between. The CDR3 has 13 amino acids. Germline assignment: CDR1 KGHDR and CDR2 SFDVKD. The CDR3 protein is CATSGGGAGEQFF. CDR3 coding DNA: TGTGCCACCAGTGGTGGGGGGGCAGGTGAGCAGTTCTTC.

This clonotype has a handful of counts. The chain combines TRBV12-3 or TRBV12-4 with TRBJ1-5; D call uncertain. The V and J ends lost 4 bases and 6 bases respectively, with 16 bases between them. This CDR3 is 15 amino acids long. This CDR3 reads CASSWAVGGGQPQHF. Here the CDR3 DNA reads TGTGCCAGCAGTTGGGCCGTGGGTGGAGGTCAGCCCCAGCATTTT.

This clonotype occurred many times. This chain uses TRBV28 with TRBJ2-7; the D is unclear. The ends were cut back, 6 bases at V and 3 bases at J, with 9 bases in the middle. This CDR3 has 12 residues. CDR1 is MDHEN and CDR2 is SYDVKM in the germline V gene. For the CDR3, the DNA is TGTGCCAGCAGCCTCCGAGGCTACGAGCAGTACTTC. Residues: CASSLRGYEQYF.